These 26 T cell receptor beta chains came from one sample sequenced in a study of OX40 agonist ivuxolimab in advanced cancers. The repertoire was sequenced with immunoSEQ multiplex PCR; TCRdb's copy has only in-frame clones and lacks some. Here the sample spans tens of thousands of clones, less than 85% being singletons. Sequencing used CD4+ or CD8+ T cells sorted from blood, obtained in a trial of the OX40 agonist ivuxolimab. The receptor source for this set is an adult with an advanced solid tumor such as melanoma, head and neck, liver or kidney cancer.

The chain recombines TRBV5-4 with TRBJ1-5; D gene ambiguous. V was pared by 4 bases and J by 0 bases, with 8 bases between. CDR1 is SGHNT and CDR2 is YYREEE in the germline V gene (reference sequence). This CDR3 has 14 residues. In nucleotides, the CDR3 is TGTGCCAGCAGCCTCCGGGGTAGCAATCAGCCCCAGCATTTT. The encoded protein is CASSLRGSNQPQHF.

The V and J genes are TRBV7-9 and TRBJ2-2, with 11 bases matching TRBD1. Germline lookup yields CDR1 SEHNR and CDR2 FQNEAQ (reference sequence). The CDR3 spans 16 residues. The V segment lost 3 bases and the J segment 2 bases; nucleotides outside the gene matches: 2. The CDR3 reads CASSFRTGGNTGELFF. CDR3 in DNA: TGTGCCAGCAGCTTCAGGACAGGGGGCAACACCGGGGAGCTGTTTTTT.

The V call is TRBV7-2, the J call TRBJ2-2; 8 positions agree with TRBD2. The germline gives CDR1 SGHTA, CDR2 FQGNSA. J lost 6 bases, V lost 2 bases, and 8 bases had no gene match. The CDR3 contains 16 residues. The CDR3 bases are TGTGCCAGCAGCTTAAATGGCGGGAGGTTGGCCGGGGAGCTGTTTTTT. Protein product: CASSLNGGRLAGELFF.

The genes are TRBV9 and TRBJ2-7, with D perhaps matching TRBD1 or TRBD2 (5 bases each). V lost 0 bases and J lost 3, with 10 bases in between. This CDR3 has 14 amino acids. Germline-derived CDR1 and CDR2 are SGDLS and YYNGEE. For the CDR3, the DNA is TGTGCCAGCAGCGTAGCAGCGGACAACTACGAGCAGTACTTC. Protein product: CASSVAADNYEQYF.

The gene calls are TRBV7-9 and TRBJ1-1; 11 bases match TRBD1. Losses at the gene ends were 3 bases for V and 1 base for J; bases not matched to a gene: 10. The CDR3 runs to 18 residues. The germline CDR1 and CDR2 sequences are SEHNR and FQNEAQ (reference sequence). The CDR3: CASSLGPGTGGWNTEAFF. Written as DNA, the CDR3 is TGTGCCAGCAGCTTGGGTCCGGGGACAGGGGGATGGAACACTGAAGCTTTCTTT.

The V and J genes are TRBV7-3 and TRBJ2-3; TRBD1 matches at 11 bases. Germline V CDR1 and CDR2: SGHTA, FQGTGA. Trimming removed 5 bases from V and 2 bases from J; junction bases left unmatched: 12. This CDR3 has 18 residues. The CDR3 spells CASSPAPGTGGYTDTQYF. For the CDR3, the DNA is TGTGCCAGCAGCCCCGCCCCTGGGACAGGGGGTTACACAGATACGCAGTATTTT.

The chain joins TRBV19 to TRBJ1-5; 7 bases match TRBD1. The CDR3 is made up of 19 amino acids. V trimming: 6 bases; J trimming: 4 bases; junction bases outside the gene matches: 21. Germline CDR1 LNHDA, CDR2 SQIVND (reference sequence). The chain's CDR3 is CASRTNPSRGQVINQPQHF. CDR3 bases: TGTGCCAGTAGGACTAACCCTAGCCGAGGACAGGTGATTAATCAGCCCCAGCATTTT.

This clone was seen a single time. This chain links TRBV6-6 with TRBJ2-7, with D uncertain. CDR1 and CDR2 (germline): MNHNY, SVGAGI (reference sequence). V lost 0 bases and J 4 bases, leaving 4 bases between the germline ends. This CDR3 region has 12 residues. The DNA of the CDR3 is TGTGCCAGCAGTTACTCGTCGTACGAGCAGTACTTC. Translated, it gives CASSYSSYEQYF.

V usage is TRBV7-2 and J usage is TRBJ2-7; 8 bases map to TRBD1. The length of the CDR3 is 14 residues. Unmatched junction bases numbered 9, after V lost 4 bases and J lost 7 bases. Germline CDR1 reads SGHTA; CDR2 reads FQGNSA. The CDR3 loop reads CASSSVPGQVEQYF. CDR3 bases: TGTGCCAGCAGCTCAGTACCGGGACAGGTAGAGCAGTACTTC.

V is TRBV14 and J is TRBJ2-7; 7 bases line up with TRBD1. The CDR3 spans 15 residues. The J segment lost 0 bases and the V segment lost 4 bases, leaving 6 bases of the junction unmatched. Germline V CDR1 and CDR2: SGHDN, FVKESK. The CDR3 sequence is CASSRGQARSYEQYF. The CDR3 DNA sequence: TGTGCCAGCAGCCGAGGACAGGCCCGCTCCTACGAGCAGTACTTC.

The chain carries TRBV6-1 and TRBJ1-6; TRBD1 aligns across 7 bases. Germline lookup yields CDR1 MNHNS and CDR2 SASEGT. The V and J ends lost 6 bases and 6 bases, in that order; junction bases with no gene match: 8. The CDR3 is 15 amino acids. CDR3 region: CASREQGQPNSPLHF. CDR3 DNA sequence: TGTGCCAGCAGGGAACAGGGACAGCCTAATTCACCCCTCCACTTT.

The rearrangement uses TRBV30 and TRBJ2-7; 7 bases fit TRBD1. The J segment lost 6 bases and the V segment lost 0 bases, leaving 2 bases of the junction unmatched. The CDR3 length is 12 residues. CDR1 GTSNPN and CDR2 SVGIG come from the germline V gene (reference sequence). As DNA, the CDR3 is TGTGCCTGGAGTGTGAGGGGGCGCGAGCAGTACTTC. Translating it yields CAWSVRGREQYF.

This clone has only a few counts. The chain couples TRBV7-9 to TRBJ2-7; 8 bases are a match to TRBD2. This CDR3 is built from 16 residues. V shed 4 bases and J 3 bases; nucleotides not matched to a gene: 11. The germline CDR1 and CDR2 sequences are SEHNR and FQNEAQ (reference sequence). The CDR3 reads CASSSLGGGLDYEQYF. Here the CDR3 DNA reads TGTGCCAGCAGCTCCCTCGGCGGGGGGCTAGACTACGAGCAGTACTTC.

This chain connects TRBV6-4 to TRBJ2-3; D uncertain. The CDR3 loop spans 13 amino acids. CDR1 is MRHNA, CDR2 SNTAGT, per germline. V was cut by 4 bases and J by 6 bases, with 11 bases left in between. The CDR3 loop reads CASSVRPLDTQYF. The CDR3 nucleotides are TGTGCCAGCAGTGTTCGGCCTTTGGATACGCAGTATTTT.

J is TRBJ1-2 and V is TRBV5-1; 9 bases map to TRBD1. The J segment lost 6 bases and the V segment lost 3 bases, leaving 3 bases of the junction unmatched. The CDR3 has 13 amino acids. Germline CDR1 is SGHRS and CDR2 is YFSETQ. The CDR3 coding sequence is TGCGCCAGCAGCTCGGACAGGGGCGATGGCTACACCTTC. It yields the protein CASSSDRGDGYTF.

This sequence joins TRBV5-4 and TRBJ2-1; no clear D. Trimming cost V 5 bases and J 9 bases, with 9 bases left between them. The germline CDR1 and CDR2 sequences are SGHNT and YYREEE (reference sequence). The CDR3 loop spans 11 amino acids. CDR3 coding DNA: TGTGCCAGCAGTTCGCGAAGTGAGCAGTTCTTC. This encodes CASSSRSEQFF.

Written as DNA, the CDR3 is TGTGCCAGCAGTGTAGGTTTGTCGCCCCAGCATTTT. Amino acid sequence: CASSVGLSPQHF. The rearrangement links TRBV6-1 to TRBJ1-5; no clear D gene. This CDR3 is 12 amino acids long. Trimming removed 4 bases from V and 9 bases from J, with 10 bases in between. Germline V gene sequence: CDR1 MNHNS, CDR2 SASEGT.

This clone was detected only once. This chain joins TRBV30 and TRBJ2-7; D is undetermined. V lost 3 bases to trimming and J lost 7 bases, with 10 bases between them. The CDR3 extends over 11 amino acids. The germline V gene has CDR1 GTSNPN and CDR2 SVGIG (reference sequence). The CDR3 reads CAWRRQTEQYF. In DNA form, the CDR3 reads TGTGCCTGGAGGAGGCAGACGGAGCAGTACTTC.

The chain employs TRBV4-2 and TRBJ2-7; the match to TRBD2 covers 14 bases. Germline V gives CDR1 LGHNA, CDR2 YNFKEQ. V dropped 5 bases and J dropped 0; count of bases not matched to a gene: 9. The CDR3 is made up of 18 amino acids. The CDR3 loop reads CASSNGLAGGRGSYEQYF. The CDR3 DNA follows: TGTGCCAGCAGCAACGGACTAGCGGGGGGCCGGGGCTCCTACGAGCAGTACTTC.

This chain's CDR3 is CASSRGLDQPQHF. The CDR3 DNA is TGTGCCAGCAGCCGAGGTTTGGATCAGCCCCAGCATTTT. The gene calls are TRBV5-4 and TRBJ1-5; unclear D gene. CDR3 length equals 13 residues. The germline V gene encodes CDR1 SGHNT and CDR2 YYREEE (reference sequence). Trimming removed 4 bases at V and 5 bases at J, with 10 bases between.

CDR3 residues: CASSPTIQATNEKLFF. The DNA of the CDR3 is TGCGCCAGCAGCCCGACTATCCAAGCAACTAATGAAAAACTGTTTTTT. The chain combines TRBV5-1 with TRBJ1-4; D gene uncertain. CDR1 and CDR2 (germline): SGHRS, YFSETQ. V was pared by 4 bases and J by 0 bases, with 13 bases between. The CDR3 is 16 residues long.

The rearrangement links TRBV2 to TRBJ1-3; D might be TRBD1 (5 bases). Per germline, CDR1 SNHLY and CDR2 FYNNEI. This CDR3 has 15 amino acids. The ends were cut back, 6 bases at V and 0 bases at J, with 12 bases in the middle. The CDR3 here is CASSRDRNSGNTIYF. CDR3 nucleotides: TGTGCCAGCAGCCGCGACAGAAACTCTGGAAACACCATATATTTT.

The chain links TRBV4-3 to TRBJ1-2; D remains ambiguous. CDR3 length: 19 residues. Germline CDR1 reads LGHNA; CDR2 reads YSLEER. V shed 0 bases and J shed 4 bases, with 24 bases lying between them. The CDR3 bases are TGCGCCAGCAGCCAAGACCAGTCACGGATTTACCCGCACCCCTATGGCTACACCTTC. Protein: CASSQDQSRIYPHPYGYTF.

In its sample, this clone was seen a few times. In the same sample, other DNA sequences code for this CDR3. J is TRBJ2-6 and V is TRBV7-9, with TRBD1 as a possible D gene (5 bases). Trimming removed 1 base from V and 4 bases from J, with 11 bases in between. CDR1 is SEHNR, CDR2 FQNEAQ, per germline (reference sequence). The CDR3 length is 16 residues. For the CDR3, the DNA is TGTGCCAGCAGCTTAGGCAGGGTGACGGGGGCCAACGTCCTGACTTTC. Translating gives CASSLGRVTGANVLTF.

The chain is built from TRBV27 and TRBJ2-3, with 12 bases fitting TRBD2. The germline V gene has CDR1 MNHEY and CDR2 SMNVEV (reference sequence). The CDR3 contains 17 residues. The V and J ends lost 6 bases and 4 bases, in that order; junction bases with no gene match: 11. The CDR3 loop is CASRRLTSGRIPDTQYF. The CDR3 bases are TGTGCCAGCAGGAGACTCACTAGCGGGAGGATCCCAGATACGCAGTATTTT.

The rearrangement uses TRBV5-5 and TRBJ2-7, with a weak D call TRBD1 (6 bases). This CDR3 contains 14 residues. The V end lost 1 base, the J end lost 2 bases, and 10 bases lay between the germline ends. From germline, CDR1 is SGHKS and CDR2 YYEKEE (reference sequence). The CDR3 DNA is TGTGCCAGCAGCTTGACAGGGAGACCCTACGAGCAGTACTTC. This sequence encodes CASSLTGRPYEQYF.